The 10 T cell receptor beta chains below all came from one sample that was sequenced in a study of cytomegalovirus exposure and HLA in healthy donors. The study ran its PCR with 60 Vbeta and 13 Jbeta primers. Measured with immunoSEQ multiplex PCR; TCRdb has only the in-frame clones, and not every one. The data show some 200,000 clones, almost 70% seen once. The sample taken for sequencing was PBMCs. Receptor source: a man in his forties in good health and CMV-seropositive.

V usage is TRBV28 and J usage is TRBJ1-5; TRBD1 might be the D (5 bases). V lost 8 bases and J lost 2, with 16 bases in between. The length of the CDR3 is 15 residues. Per the germline V gene, CDR1 is MDHEN and CDR2 is SYDVKM. The CDR3 loop is CASADWTGGNQPQHF. CDR3 nucleotide sequence: TGTGCCAGCGCAGATTGGACGGGGGGCAATCAGCCCCAGCATTTT.

The J gene is TRBJ1-3, the V gene TRBV7-2; D gene ambiguous. This CDR3 is built from 15 residues. CDR1 is SGHTA, CDR2 FQGNSA, per germline. The ends were cut back, 1 base at V and 2 bases at J, with 9 bases in the middle. Here the CDR3 DNA reads TGTGCCAGCAGCTTAGACACCTTGGCTGGAAACACCATATATTTT. This translates into CASSLDTLAGNTIYF. Full variable domain (rest looked up from reference TRBV7-2 and TRBJ1-3): GAGVSQSPSNKVTEKGKDVELRCDPISGHTALYWYRQSLGQGLEFLIYFQGNSAPDKSGLPSDRFSAERTGGSVSTLTIQRTQQEDSAVYLCASSLDTLAGNTIYFGEGSWLTVV.

The chain joins TRBV6-1 to TRBJ1-6; D ambiguous. Germline CDR1 and CDR2: MNHNS and SASEGT. V was pared by 2 bases and J by 3 bases, with 8 bases between. The CDR3 spans 15 residues. CDR3 in amino acids: CASSEWELYNSPLHF. The CDR3 nucleotides are TGTGCCAGCAGTGAATGGGAGCTCTATAATTCACCCCTCCACTTT.

This CDR3 reads CASSQGSGGLYEQYF. CDR3 nucleotides: TGCGCCAGCAGCCAAGGTAGCGGGGGCCTCTACGAGCAGTACTTC. This chain joins TRBV4-1 and TRBJ2-7, with 9 bases fitting TRBD2. CDR1 and CDR2 (germline): MGHRA, YSYEKL. The CDR3 is 15 residues long. V trimming: 1 base; J trimming: 3 bases; junction bases outside the gene matches: 4.

The chain couples TRBV7-8 to TRBJ1-4; 8 nucleotides agree with TRBD1. V dropped 1 base and J dropped 10; count of bases not matched to a gene: 17. CDR1 and CDR2 (germline): SGHVS, FQNEAQ. This CDR3 spans 18 amino acids. CDR3 sequence: CASSLESGKVQGAGKLFF. CDR3 DNA: TGTGCCAGCAGCTTAGAGTCTGGAAAAGTCCAGGGGGCCGGAAAACTGTTTTTT.

The rearrangement uses TRBV19 and TRBJ2-7; 8 bases align to TRBD1. CDR3 length: 16 residues. Trimming at V came to 5 bases and at J to 5 bases, leaving 14 bases not matched to a gene. CDR1 is LNHDA, CDR2 SQIVND, per germline (reference sequence). The DNA of the CDR3 is TGTGCCAGTAGTTTACAGCCGGGACAGGTCTTCGACGAGCAGTACTTC. Amino acids: CASSLQPGQVFDEQYF.

This clone was found a few times. V usage is TRBV7-9 and J usage is TRBJ1-5; D is undetermined. The CDR3 contains 14 residues. Germline loops: CDR1 SEHNR, CDR2 FQNEAQ (reference sequence). V was pared by 2 bases and J by 3 bases, with 8 bases between. The CDR3 protein is CASSLPVLNQPQHF. CDR3 coding DNA: TGTGCCAGCAGCTTACCCGTCCTCAATCAGCCCCAGCATTTT.

This chain uses TRBV6-4 with TRBJ1-1; perhaps TRBD1 as D (6 bases). The CDR3 is 14 amino acids. V shed 5 bases and J shed 2 bases, with 12 bases lying between them. CDR1 is MRHNA and CDR2 is SNTAGT in the germline V gene. The CDR3 loop reads CASSPEQGNTEAFF. The CDR3 DNA is TGTGCCAGCAGTCCCGAACAGGGAAACACTGAAGCTTTCTTT.

CDR3 coding DNA: TGCGCCAGCAGCGCCGGTACAGGGGGCAATGAAGCTTTCTTT. Encoded protein: CASSAGTGGNEAFF. This chain uses TRBV5-1 with TRBJ1-1; 9 bases line up with TRBD1. The V gene end was trimmed by 4 bases and the J gene end by 7 bases; junction bases not matched to a gene: 8. Germline values: CDR1 SGHRS, CDR2 YFSETQ. The CDR3 extends over 14 amino acids. The full variable domain, in which reference TRBV5-1 and TRBJ1-1 provide the parts outside the CDR3, is KAGVTQTPRYLIKTRGQQVTLSCSPISGHRSVSWYQQTPGQGLQFLFEYFSETQRNKGNFPGRFSGRQFSNSRSEMNVSTLELGDSALYLCASSAGTGGNEAFFGQGTRLTVV.

The rearrangement joins TRBV28 to TRBJ1-3; D gene uncertain. The CDR3 loop spans 15 amino acids. Trimming took off 4 bases at V and 0 bases at J, with 10 bases between the two ends. CDR1 and CDR2 (germline): MDHEN, SYDVKM. This CDR3 reads CASSSDIFSGNTIYF. The CDR3 DNA sequence: TGTGCCAGCAGTTCTGACATTTTCTCTGGAAACACCATATATTTT.